The entry below gives a single TCR beta chain sequence along with its context. Its antigen is currently unknown. Use of 60 Vbeta and 13 Jbeta primers characterized the PCR. The assay was immunoSEQ multiplex PCR, and TCRdb's table has in-frame clones only and misses some. The sample contains more than 150,000 clones, roughly 76% of which appear only once. These data belong to a study of cytomegalovirus exposure and HLA in healthy donors. At the level of the study: Of the donors genotyped, several hundred in all, 81% fell in the Caucasian-associated ancestry cluster. Study-wide results and limits: Per a prior analysis, the majority of TCR beta V segments were productive roughly 87% or roughly 30% of the time.

Trimming shortened V by 7 bases and J by 5 bases, and 11 bases separated the two germline ends. The CDR3 is 12 amino acids. Germline values: CDR1 SGHTA, CDR2 FQGNSA. The sample taken for sequencing was PBMCs. The chain employs TRBV7-2 and TRBJ1-1, with D possibly being TRBD1 (5 bases). The receptor was derived from a man in his forties in good health and CMV-seropositive. CDR3 sequence reads: CASTWGRTEAFF. CDR3 coding DNA: TGTGCCAGCACCTGGGGGAGGACTGAAGCTTTCTTT.